This T cell receptor beta chain was observed in a study of siplizumab effects on memory and regulatory T cells. General study points: Only a minor fraction of alloreactive clones mapped to unstimulated subsets. Memory cells seemed less diverse than naive T cells, which also seemed major contributors to the alloresponse.

This CDR3 has 14 amino acids. V shed 7 bases and J shed 8 bases, with 18 bases lying between them. Germline lookup yields CDR1 MNHNY and CDR2 SVGAGI (reference sequence). Generated by immunoSEQ multiplex PCR, the TCRdb table keeps only in-frame clones and is missing some. The repertoire consists of approximately 100,000 clones, with 94% occurring once and the leading ten covering roughly 0.6%. As concerns this clone: The antigen remains undetermined.

The rearrangement uses TRBV6-6 and TRBJ1-5, with D possibly being TRBD1 (5 bases). Sequenced material: Tregs sorted from blood. The TCR was taken from a human donor in good health. In DNA form, the CDR3 reads TGTGCCAGCAATCTTGCGGGGGGGAGGGAGCCCCAGCATTTT. Amino acids: CASNLAGGREPQHF.